This T cell receptor beta chain emerged from a study of blood T cell repertoires in COVID-19. Across the whole study: Spain, Italy and the United States supplied samples that represented acute and convalescent COVID-19.

Germline V gene lookup returns CDR1 LNHDA and CDR2 SQIVND (reference sequence). The CDR3 totals 15 residues. V gave up 9 bases and J gave up 4 bases, with 20 bases separating them. Clones were sequenced by immunoSEQ multiplex PCR, and TCRdb holds only the in-frame ones, with some missing. The table shows roughly 200,000 clones, with 85% to 90% occurring only once. The chain is built from TRBV19 and TRBJ2-3; possibly TRBD2 for D (6 bases). This clonotype originated in a man aged 55 to 69 who had recovered from COVID-19. The material sequenced was peripheral blood. For the CDR3, the DNA is TGTGCCAGCGACCCCGGGCGGGGAAGGGCAGATACGCAGTATTTT. Protein: CASDPGRGRADTQYF.